The 26 T cell receptor beta chains presented below share a single source sample, sequenced in a study of technical replicates of blood from four donors. Sequenced by immunoSEQ multiplex PCR; TCRdb stores in-frame clones only, minus some. The sample lists some 31,000 clones, approximately 94% occurring once. Sequenced sample: PBMCs. Source of these receptors: a human donor in good health. Some clones in this sample may be carry-over from other donors' samples.

The rearrangement links TRBV2 to TRBJ2-1; D remains ambiguous. The CDR3 is 13 residues long. V shed 7 bases and J shed 5 bases, with 12 bases lying between them. Germline V gene lookup returns CDR1 SNHLY and CDR2 FYNNEI. The chain's CDR3 is CASKLGPNNEQFF. The CDR3 DNA follows: TGTGCCAGCAAGCTTGGTCCAAACAATGAGCAGTTCTTC.

As regards this clone: The germline gene is not matched at one end of the junction; a read error may be the cause. The chain employs TRBV7-6 and TRBJ2-7; 11 bases map to TRBD2. The CDR3 extends over 15 amino acids. Germline V gene sequence: CDR1 SGHVS, CDR2 FNYEAQ. CDR3 nucleotides: TGTGCCAGCAGCCTAGCGGGGGGAGGTACCTACGAGCAGTACTTC. Its protein product is CASSLAGGGTYEQYF.

The V and J genes are TRBV12-5 and TRBJ1-6; TRBD1 matches 7 bases. The ends lost 5 bases at V and 14 bases at J; junction bases unmatched: 9. This CDR3 is 13 amino acids long. In germline, CDR1 is LGHNT, CDR2 FRNRAP. Here the CDR3 reads CASGPNGDSSLHF. The DNA of the CDR3 is TGTGCTAGTGGTCCGAACGGGGACAGTTCCCTCCACTTT.

The J gene is TRBJ2-5, the V gene TRBV18; D is perhaps TRBD1 (6 bases). The CDR3 covers 15 residues. CDR1 is KGHSH, CDR2 LQKENI, per germline. The ends were cut back, 5 bases at V and 2 bases at J, with 15 bases in the middle. The chain's CDR3 is CASSTYTGTQETQYF. DNA for the CDR3: TGTGCCAGCTCAACCTACACCGGGACACAAGAGACCCAGTACTTC.

The gene calls are TRBV4-1 and TRBJ2-7, with D possibly TRBD1 on 6 matching bases. Trimming left V 0 bases short and J 0 bases short, with 6 bases between. The length of the CDR3 is 14 residues. Germline CDR1 reads MGHRA; CDR2 reads YSYEKL. The DNA for the CDR3 is TGCGCCAGCAGCCAAGAGGACAGCTCCTACGAGCAGTACTTC. Encoded protein: CASSQEDSSYEQYF.

This chain connects TRBV2 to TRBJ1-1; 9 bases match TRBD1. V shed 0 bases, J shed 10 bases, and the junction held 0 bases outside the gene matches. Germline V gene lookup returns CDR1 SNHLY and CDR2 FYNNEI. There are 12 residues in the CDR3. The CDR3, as DNA: TGTGCCAGCAGTGAAGCGGGACAGGGAGCTTTCTTT. It translates to CASSEAGQGAFF.

The chain has TRBV4-2 and TRBJ1-2; 7 nucleotides agree with TRBD1. The trim removed 0 bases at V and 4 bases at J, leaving 5 bases unmatched. Germline V gene sequence: CDR1 LGHNA, CDR2 YNFKEQ. The CDR3 extends over 15 amino acids. Here the CDR3 DNA reads TGTGCCAGCAGCCAAGAGGAGGGGGCGGGCTATGGCTACACCTTC. Its translation: CASSQEEGAGYGYTF.

The genes are TRBV9 and TRBJ2-5; TRBD2 agrees at 7 bases. The CDR3 extends over 16 amino acids. Germline lookup yields CDR1 SGDLS and CDR2 YYNGEE. The J segment lost 2 bases and the V segment lost 0 bases, leaving 7 bases of the junction unmatched. The CDR3 coding sequence is TGTGCCAGCAGCGTAGTTCCGGGAGGAGGGCAAGAGACCCAGTACTTC. Encoded protein: CASSVVPGGGQETQYF.

In its sample, this clone was seen once. One junction end does not reproduce the germline sequence, and a read error may be involved. The CDR3 here is CASSLRAGYGGDF. Written as DNA, the CDR3 is TGTGCCAGCAGCTTGCGAGCGGGATATGGCGGGGACTTC. J is TRBJ2-7 and V is TRBV5-6, with 7 bases that match TRBD2. This CDR3 comprises 13 residues. In germline, CDR1 is SGHDT, CDR2 YYEEEE.

The chain employs TRBV30 and TRBJ2-1; a weak D match, TRBD2 (6 bases). Germline V gene sequence: CDR1 GTSNPN, CDR2 SVGIG (reference sequence). This CDR3 region has 14 residues. Trimming removed 4 bases from V and 3 bases from J, with 13 bases in between. CDR3 DNA: TGTGCCTGGAAGTGGGGAGGCGTCTACAATGAGCAGTTCTTC. This encodes CAWKWGGVYNEQFF. Full variable domain (rest looked up from reference TRBV30 and TRBJ2-1): SQTIHQWPATLVQPVGSPLSLECTVEGTSNPNLYWYRQAAGRGLQLLFYSVGIGQISSEVPQNLSASRPQDRQFILSSKKLLLSDSGFYLCAWKWGGVYNEQFFGPGTRLTVL.

The rearrangement links TRBV4-3 to TRBJ2-6, with D possibly matching TRBD2 (6 bases). The CDR3 consists of 15 residues. CDR1 is LGHNA and CDR2 is YSLEER in the germline V gene. Trimming removed 4 bases at V and 4 bases at J, with 11 bases between. The CDR3 loop is CASSLGEAGANVLTF. As DNA, the CDR3 is TGCGCCAGCAGCCTCGGGGAGGCGGGGGCCAACGTCCTGACTTTC.

The V and J genes are TRBV2 and TRBJ1-2; 7 bases map to TRBD1. Germline V gene lookup returns CDR1 SNHLY and CDR2 FYNNEI. The V and J ends lost 5 bases and 4 bases, in that order; junction bases with no gene match: 4. This CDR3 has 13 residues. The CDR3 DNA follows: TGTGCCAGCAGTACAGGGGATGGCTATGGCTACACCTTC. Its protein is CASSTGDGYGYTF.

This chain connects TRBV6-6 to TRBJ1-1, with a tentative D call TRBD1 (6 bases). Germline loops: CDR1 MNHNY, CDR2 SVGAGI (reference sequence). The CDR3 is 13 amino acids. Trimming took 6 bases from V and 4 from J, leaving 12 bases between them. The DNA of the CDR3 is TGTGCCAGCAGCTTACAGGGCGGCACTGAAGCTTTCTTT. It yields the protein CASSLQGGTEAFF.

This chain links TRBV4-1 with TRBJ2-3; no firm D call. Germline CDR1 and CDR2: MGHRA and YSYEKL. The CDR3 sequence is 16 residues long. Between the trimmed V and J ends, which lost 0 bases and 2 bases, there was a span of 12 bases. Here the CDR3 DNA reads TGCGCCAGCAGCCAAGAAGGCAAGCGCCTCACAGATACGCAGTATTTT. Translating it yields CASSQEGKRLTDTQYF.

This chain uses TRBV7-7 with TRBJ2-7; 8 bases fit TRBD1. The CDR3 spans 13 residues. Germline V gene lookup returns CDR1 SSHAT and CDR2 FNYEAQ (reference sequence). V lost 5 bases to trimming and J lost 6 bases; unmatched junction nucleotides: 6. CDR3: CASSQRDRGEQYF. Written as DNA, the CDR3 is TGTGCCAGCAGCCAAAGAGACAGGGGCGAGCAGTACTTC.

The rearrangement uses TRBV2 and TRBJ2-3; 14 nucleotides match TRBD2. This CDR3 comprises 19 residues. V was clipped by 6 bases and J by 0 bases; unmatched bases: 11. The germline gives CDR1 SNHLY, CDR2 FYNNEI. The CDR3 loop reads CASSRIRTSGRTSTDTQYF. DNA for the CDR3: TGTGCCAGCAGCAGAATCCGGACTAGCGGGAGGACTAGCACAGATACGCAGTATTTT.

In nucleotides, the CDR3 is TGTGCCAGCAGCGAACAGGGGAACTATGGCTACACCTTC. Its translation is CASSEQGNYGYTF. The rearrangement links TRBV7-8 to TRBJ1-2; 7 bases match TRBD1. The J segment lost 2 bases and the V segment lost 5 bases, leaving 2 bases of the junction unmatched. The CDR3 is 13 residues long. Germline V CDR1 and CDR2: SGHVS, FQNEAQ.

J is TRBJ2-2 and V is TRBV6-4; D not certain. The ends were cut back, 0 bases at V and 3 bases at J, with 5 bases in the middle. Germline V gene lookup returns CDR1 MRHNA and CDR2 SNTAGT. The CDR3 extends over 14 amino acids. In DNA, the CDR3 is TGTGCCAGCAGTGACTCCCGGGACACCGGGGAGCTGTTTTTT. It specifies CASSDSRDTGELFF.

V gene TRBV19 combines with J gene TRBJ2-4; TRBD2 matches at 10 bases. Trimming at V came to 7 bases and at J to 0 bases, leaving 15 bases not matched to a gene. The germline V gene encodes CDR1 LNHDA and CDR2 SQIVND (reference sequence). This CDR3 has 19 residues. The DNA of the CDR3 is TGTGCCAGTACAGTAAGTAGGACTAGCGGTCGGTTAGCCAAAAACATTCAGTACTTC. Its protein product is CASTVSRTSGRLAKNIQYF.

The chain has TRBV27 and TRBJ1-2; 8 bases fit TRBD1. The CDR3 is 14 residues long. Per the germline V gene, CDR1 is MNHEY and CDR2 is SMNVEV (reference sequence). V was pared by 0 bases and J by 4 bases, with 1 base of the junction left unmatched. CDR3 amino acids: CASSLSGTGYGYTF. The CDR3 region has the DNA TGTGCCAGCAGTTTATCGGGGACAGGCTATGGCTACACCTTC.

This chain links TRBV6-5 with TRBJ2-7; 8 bases align to TRBD2. V was clipped by 4 bases and J by 7 bases; unmatched bases: 6. The CDR3 is 13 residues long. Germline CDR1 is MNHEY and CDR2 is SVGAGI. As DNA, the CDR3 is TGTGCCAGCAGTTCCTCTCGACTAGCGGAGCAGTACTTC. The encoded protein is CASSSSRLAEQYF.

The genes are TRBV18 and TRBJ2-7; 8 bases line up with TRBD1. With 0 bases clipped from V and 7 bases from J, the junction kept 5 bases outside the gene matches. CDR1 and CDR2 (germline): KGHSH, LQKENI. The CDR3 extends over 14 amino acids. The CDR3 spells CASSPPTGVEEQYF. The CDR3 nucleotides are TGTGCCAGCTCACCACCGACAGGGGTTGAAGAGCAGTACTTC.

This chain links TRBV7-2 with TRBJ2-5; 8 bases map to TRBD1. The CDR3 is 13 amino acids. V was clipped by 5 bases and J by 2 bases; unmatched bases: 1. Germline V CDR1 and CDR2: SGHTA, FQGNSA. CDR3 sequence reads: CASSRDRQETQYF. The CDR3 DNA reads as TGTGCCAGCAGCCGGGACAGGCAAGAGACCCAGTACTTC.

This chain joins TRBV7-8 and TRBJ2-7; 10 nucleotides line up with TRBD2. After removal of 5 bases from V and 7 bases from J, the junction contained 17 bases not matched to a gene. CDR1 and CDR2 (germline): SGHVS, FQNEAQ. The CDR3 length is 17 residues. CDR3 DNA: TGTGCCAGCAGCGAAACCGGAAAGAGCGGGGGGGCTGGGGAGCAGTACTTC. It specifies CASSETGKSGGAGEQYF. Full variable domain (remainder filled in from reference TRBV7-8 and TRBJ2-7): GAGVSQSPRYKVAKRGQDVALRCDPISGHVSLFWYQQALGQGPEFLTYFQNEAQLDKSGLPSDRFFAERPEGSVSTLKIQRTQQEDSAVYLCASSETGKSGGAGEQYFGPGTRLTVT.

The CDR3 DNA sequence: TGTGCCAGCAGCTCCCCCGGGGGGTCGAGTTCACCCCTCCACTTT. Amino acid sequence: CASSSPGGSSSPLHF. This chain links TRBV5-5 with TRBJ1-6; the D gene is possibly TRBD1 (5 bases). The germline V and J ends were trimmed by 3 bases and 9 bases, with 16 bases remaining between them. The CDR3 has 15 residues. Germline V gives CDR1 SGHKS, CDR2 YYEKEE (reference sequence).

The chain carries TRBV14 and TRBJ2-1; 10 bases are shared with TRBD2. V lost 4 bases, J lost 7 bases, and 4 bases stayed unmatched. CDR1 is SGHDN and CDR2 is FVKESK in the germline V gene. The CDR3 runs to 14 residues. The CDR3 DNA reads as TGTGCCAGCAGCCGGGGACTAGCGAAAAATGAGCAGTTCTTC. Translation: CASSRGLAKNEQFF.